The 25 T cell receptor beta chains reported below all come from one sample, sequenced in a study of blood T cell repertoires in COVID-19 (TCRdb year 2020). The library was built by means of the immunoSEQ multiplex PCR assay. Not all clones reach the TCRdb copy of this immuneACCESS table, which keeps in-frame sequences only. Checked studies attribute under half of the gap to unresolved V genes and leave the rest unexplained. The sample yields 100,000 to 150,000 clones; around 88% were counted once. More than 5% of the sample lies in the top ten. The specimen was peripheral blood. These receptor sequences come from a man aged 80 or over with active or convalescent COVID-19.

CDR3 amino acids: CASSTSGNTGELFF. CDR3 nucleotide sequence: TGTGCCAGCAGCACTAGCGGCAACACCGGGGAGCTGTTTTTT. The chain links TRBV7-2 to TRBJ2-2; 8 positions match TRBD2. The CDR3 is made up of 14 amino acids. Trimming removed 5 bases from V and 2 bases from J; junction bases left unmatched: 1. Germline assignment: CDR1 SGHTA and CDR2 FQGNSA.

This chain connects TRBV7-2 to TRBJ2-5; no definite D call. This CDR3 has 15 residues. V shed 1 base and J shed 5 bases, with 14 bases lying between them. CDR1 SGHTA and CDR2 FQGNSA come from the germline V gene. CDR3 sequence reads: CASSLGFAQMETQYF. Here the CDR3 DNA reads TGTGCCAGCAGCTTAGGTTTTGCGCAAATGGAGACCCAGTACTTC.

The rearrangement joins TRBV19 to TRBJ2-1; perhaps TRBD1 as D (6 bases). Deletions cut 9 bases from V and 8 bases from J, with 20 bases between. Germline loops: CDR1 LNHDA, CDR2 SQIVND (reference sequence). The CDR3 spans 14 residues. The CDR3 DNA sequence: TGTGCCAGCCATTCGCCTGACAGGCTCCATGAGCAGTTCTTC. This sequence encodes CASHSPDRLHEQFF. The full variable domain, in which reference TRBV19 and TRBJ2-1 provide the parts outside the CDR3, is DGGITQSPKYLFRKEGQNVTLSCEQNLNHDAMYWYRQDPGQGLRLIYYSQIVNDFQKGDIAEGYSVSREKKESFPLTVTSAQKNPTAFYLCASHSPDRLHEQFFGPGTRLTVL.

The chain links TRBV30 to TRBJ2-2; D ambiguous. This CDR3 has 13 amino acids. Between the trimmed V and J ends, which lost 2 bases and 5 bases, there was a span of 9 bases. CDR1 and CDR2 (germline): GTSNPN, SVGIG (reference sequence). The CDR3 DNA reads TGTGCCTGGAGTCCCCTCGTAACCGGGGAGCTGTTTTTT. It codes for CAWSPLVTGELFF. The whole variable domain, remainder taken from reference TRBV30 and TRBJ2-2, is SQTIHQWPATLVQPVGSPLSLECTVEGTSNPNLYWYRQAAGRGLQLLFYSVGIGQISSEVPQNLSASRPQDRQFILSSKKLLLSDSGFYLCAWSPLVTGELFFGEGSRLTVL.

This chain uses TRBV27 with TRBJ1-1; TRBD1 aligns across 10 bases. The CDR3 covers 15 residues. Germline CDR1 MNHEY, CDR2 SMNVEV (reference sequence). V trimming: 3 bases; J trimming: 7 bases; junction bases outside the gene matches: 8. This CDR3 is CASSFPRDRGDEAFF. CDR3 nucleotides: TGTGCCAGCAGTTTCCCCCGGGACAGGGGTGATGAAGCTTTCTTT.

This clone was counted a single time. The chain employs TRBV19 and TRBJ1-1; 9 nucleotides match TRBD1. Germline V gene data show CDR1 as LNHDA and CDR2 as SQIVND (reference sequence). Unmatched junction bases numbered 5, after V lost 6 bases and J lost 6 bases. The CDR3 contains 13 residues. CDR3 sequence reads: CASSRTGDAEAFF. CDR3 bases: TGTGCCAGTAGCAGGACAGGGGATGCTGAAGCTTTCTTT.

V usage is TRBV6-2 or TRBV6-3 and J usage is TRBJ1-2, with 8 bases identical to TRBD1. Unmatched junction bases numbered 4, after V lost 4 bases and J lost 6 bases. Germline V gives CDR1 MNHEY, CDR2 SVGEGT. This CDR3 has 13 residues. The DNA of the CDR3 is TGTGCCAGCAGTTGGACAGGGAAGGATGGCTACACCTTC. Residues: CASSWTGKDGYTF.

In DNA form, the CDR3 reads TGTGCCAGCACCGAGACAGGGTCAAACTATGGCTACACCTTC. The encoded protein is CASTETGSNYGYTF. The chain carries TRBV7-2 and TRBJ1-2; 7 bases match TRBD1. The CDR3 contains 14 residues. V shed 7 bases and J 2 bases; nucleotides not matched to a gene: 7. Germline values: CDR1 SGHTA, CDR2 FQGNSA.

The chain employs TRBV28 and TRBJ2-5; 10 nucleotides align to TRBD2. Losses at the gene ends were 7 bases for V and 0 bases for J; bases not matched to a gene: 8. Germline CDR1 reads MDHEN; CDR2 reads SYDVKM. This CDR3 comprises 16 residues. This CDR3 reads CASTPLAGEYQETQYF. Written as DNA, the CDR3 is TGTGCCAGCACCCCCCTAGCGGGGGAGTACCAAGAGACCCAGTACTTC.

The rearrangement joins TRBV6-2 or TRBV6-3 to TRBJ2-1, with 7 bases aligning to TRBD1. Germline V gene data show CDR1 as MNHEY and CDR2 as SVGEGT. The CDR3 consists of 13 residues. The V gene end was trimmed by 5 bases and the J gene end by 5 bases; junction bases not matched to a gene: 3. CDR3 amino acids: CASSHGQDNEQFF. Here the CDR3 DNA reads TGTGCCAGCAGTCACGGACAGGACAATGAGCAGTTCTTC.

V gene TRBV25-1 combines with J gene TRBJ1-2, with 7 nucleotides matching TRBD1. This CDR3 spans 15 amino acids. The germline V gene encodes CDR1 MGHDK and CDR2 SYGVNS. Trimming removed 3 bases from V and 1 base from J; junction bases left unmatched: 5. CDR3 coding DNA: TGTGCCAGCAGTGAGCCAGGGACAGTTAACTATGGCTACACCTTC. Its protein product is CASSEPGTVNYGYTF.

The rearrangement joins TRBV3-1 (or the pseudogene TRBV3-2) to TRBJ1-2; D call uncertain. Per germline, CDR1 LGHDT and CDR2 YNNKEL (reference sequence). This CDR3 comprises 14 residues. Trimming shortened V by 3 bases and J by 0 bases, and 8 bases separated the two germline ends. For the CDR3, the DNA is TGTGCCAGCAGCCACTCCCCCCCTAACTATGGCTACACCTTC. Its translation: CASSHSPPNYGYTF.

The CDR3 here is CASKGLKSHSPLHF. CDR3 DNA: TGCGCCAGCAAGGGGCTTAAGTCTCATTCACCCCTCCACTTT. The gene calls are TRBV10-1 and TRBJ1-6; tentative D call: TRBD1 (5 bases). The germline CDR1 and CDR2 sequences are WNHNN and SYGVQD (reference sequence). V lost 7 bases to trimming and J lost 8 bases, with 15 bases between them. The CDR3 sequence is 14 residues long.

The CDR3 sequence is CASSSVYNEQFF. The CDR3 DNA follows: TGTGCCAGCAGCTCTGTATACAATGAGCAGTTCTTC. The chain joins TRBV7-2 to TRBJ2-1; no clear D gene. V was clipped by 4 bases and J by 4 bases, with 5 bases between them. From germline, CDR1 is SGHTA and CDR2 FQGNSA. The CDR3 loop spans 12 amino acids.

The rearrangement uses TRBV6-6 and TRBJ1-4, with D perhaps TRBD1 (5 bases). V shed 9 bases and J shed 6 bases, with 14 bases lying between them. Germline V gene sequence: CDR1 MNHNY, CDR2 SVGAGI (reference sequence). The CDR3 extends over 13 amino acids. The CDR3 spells CASRTGPDEKLFF. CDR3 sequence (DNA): TGTGCCAGTCGAACAGGCCCCGATGAAAAACTGTTTTTT.

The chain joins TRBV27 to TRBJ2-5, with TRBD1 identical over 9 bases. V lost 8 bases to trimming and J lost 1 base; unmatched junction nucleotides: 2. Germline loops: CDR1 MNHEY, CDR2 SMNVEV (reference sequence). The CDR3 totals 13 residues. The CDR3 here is CASWGQGQETQYF. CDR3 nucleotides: TGTGCCAGCTGGGGACAGGGCCAAGAGACCCAGTACTTC.

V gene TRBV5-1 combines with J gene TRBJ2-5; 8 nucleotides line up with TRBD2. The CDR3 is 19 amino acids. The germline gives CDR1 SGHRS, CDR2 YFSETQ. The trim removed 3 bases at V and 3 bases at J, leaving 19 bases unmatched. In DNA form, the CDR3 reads TGCGCCAGCAGCTCCGCTATCTCGTCCGGGGGGGCCGCAAAAGAGACCCAGTACTTC. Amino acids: CASSSAISSGGAAKETQYF.

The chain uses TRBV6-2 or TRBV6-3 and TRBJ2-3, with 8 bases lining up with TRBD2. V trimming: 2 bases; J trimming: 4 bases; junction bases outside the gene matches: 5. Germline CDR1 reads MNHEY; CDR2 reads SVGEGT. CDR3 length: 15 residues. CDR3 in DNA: TGTGCCAGCAGTTACCGGGGGGGCCGTGCAGATACGCAGTATTTT. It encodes CASSYRGGRADTQYF.

As DNA, the CDR3 is TGTGCCAGCAGCTTATTAGAGGGTGCAGATACGCAGTATTTT. Protein sequence: CASSLLEGADTQYF. The rearrangement uses TRBV11-1 and TRBJ2-3, with D perhaps TRBD2 (5 bases). The CDR3 has 14 residues. V lost 2 bases and J 4 bases, leaving 10 bases between the germline ends. From germline, CDR1 is SGHAT and CDR2 FQDESV (reference sequence).

As DNA, the CDR3 is TGCGCCAGCAGCCAAGACCTCTGGGGGAGGTCTGGAAACACCATATATTTT. It is translated as CASSQDLWGRSGNTIYF. This chain links TRBV4-3 with TRBJ1-3; the D gene is possibly TRBD1 (5 bases). The V gene lost 0 bases and the J gene lost 1 base, with 13 bases spanning the gap. The germline gives CDR1 LGHNA, CDR2 YSLEER. The length of the CDR3 is 17 residues.

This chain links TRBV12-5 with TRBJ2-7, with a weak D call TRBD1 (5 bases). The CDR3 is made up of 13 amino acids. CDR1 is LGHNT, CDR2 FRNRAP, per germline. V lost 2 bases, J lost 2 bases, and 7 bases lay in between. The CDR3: CASGLLGPYEQYF. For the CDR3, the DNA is TGTGCTAGTGGTTTGCTGGGGCCCTACGAGCAGTACTTC.

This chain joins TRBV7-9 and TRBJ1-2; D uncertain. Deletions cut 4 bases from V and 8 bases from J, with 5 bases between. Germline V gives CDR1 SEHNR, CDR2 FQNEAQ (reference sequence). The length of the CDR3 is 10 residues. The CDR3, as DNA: TGTGCCAGCAGCTCGAGCGGCTACACCTTC. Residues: CASSSSGYTF. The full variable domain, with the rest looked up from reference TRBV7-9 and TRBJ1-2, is DTGVSQNPRHKITKRGQNVTFRCDPISEHNRLYWYRQTLGQGPEFLTYFQNEAQLEKSRLLSDRFSAERPKGSFSTLEIQRTEQGDSAMYLCASSSSGYTFGSGTRLTVV.

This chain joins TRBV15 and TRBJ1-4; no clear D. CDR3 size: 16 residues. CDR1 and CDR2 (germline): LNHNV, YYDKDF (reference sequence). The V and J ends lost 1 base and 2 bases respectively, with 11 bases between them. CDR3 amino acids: CATSRVYASTNEKLFF. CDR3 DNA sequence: TGTGCCACCAGCAGAGTCTATGCTTCTACTAATGAAAAACTGTTTTTT.

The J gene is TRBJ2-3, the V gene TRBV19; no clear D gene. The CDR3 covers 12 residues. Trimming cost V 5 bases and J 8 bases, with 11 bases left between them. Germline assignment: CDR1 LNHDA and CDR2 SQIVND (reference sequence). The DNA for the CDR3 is TGTGCCAGTAGTCCCATTACGGGTACGCAGTATTTT. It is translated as CASSPITGTQYF.

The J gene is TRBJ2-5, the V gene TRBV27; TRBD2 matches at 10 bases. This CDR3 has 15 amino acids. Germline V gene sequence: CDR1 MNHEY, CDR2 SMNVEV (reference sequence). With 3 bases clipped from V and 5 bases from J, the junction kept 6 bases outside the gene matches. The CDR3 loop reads CASSFSGGRFETQYF. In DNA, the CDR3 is TGTGCCAGCAGTTTTAGCGGGGGGCGGTTTGAGACCCAGTACTTC.